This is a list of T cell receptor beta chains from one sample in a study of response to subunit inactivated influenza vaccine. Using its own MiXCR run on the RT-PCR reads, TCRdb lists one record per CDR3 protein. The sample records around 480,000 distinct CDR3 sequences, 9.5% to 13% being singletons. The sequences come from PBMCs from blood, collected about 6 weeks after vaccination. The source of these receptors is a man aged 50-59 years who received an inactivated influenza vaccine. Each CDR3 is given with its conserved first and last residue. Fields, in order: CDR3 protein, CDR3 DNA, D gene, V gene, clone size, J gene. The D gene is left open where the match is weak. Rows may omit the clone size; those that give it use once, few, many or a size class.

CDR3 protein: CASSYLGDEATQYF
CDR3 DNA: TGTGCCAGCAGCTACCTCGGGGACGAGGCGACCCAGTACTTC
D gene: NA
V gene: TRBV7-9
clone size: few
J gene: TRBJ2-5

CDR3 protein: CASSSHTGGIETQYF
CDR3 DNA: TGTGCCAGCAGCTCCCACACAGGGGGGATAGAGACCCAGTACTTC
D gene: TRBD1
V gene: TRBV7-9
clone size: many
J gene: TRBJ2-5

CDR3 protein: CASSPAGGSYEQYF
CDR3 DNA: TGCGCCAGCAGCCCGGCCGGGGGGTCTTACGAGCAGTACTTC
D gene: TRBD2
V gene: TRBV4-1
clone size: few
J gene: TRBJ2-7

CDR3 protein: CASSPGTAPGANVLTF
CDR3 DNA: TGTGCCAGCAGCCCTGGGACAGCTCCTGGGGCCAACGTCCTGACTTTC
D gene: TRBD1
V gene: TRBV14
clone size: few
J gene: TRBJ2-6

CDR3 protein: CASSLDWDRVYEQYF
CDR3 DNA: TGTGCCAGCAGCTTAGATTGGGACAGAGTATACGAGCAGTACTTC
D gene: TRBD1
V gene: TRBV11-2
clone size: NA
J gene: TRBJ2-7

CDR3 protein: CSARASGQTQYF
CDR3 DNA: TGCAGTGCTAGAGCATCCGGGCAGACCCAGTACTTC
D gene: NA
V gene: TRBV20-1
clone size: many
J gene: TRBJ2-5

CDR3 protein: CASSEPSGNTIYF
CDR3 DNA: TGCGCCAGCAGTGAGCCGTCTGGAAACACCATATATTTT
D gene: NA
V gene: TRBV10-2
clone size: NA
J gene: TRBJ1-3

CDR3 protein: CSAIRTGKETQYF
CDR3 DNA: TGCAGTGCTATTAGGACAGGGAAGGAGACCCAGTACTTC
D gene: TRBD1
V gene: TRBV20-1
clone size: many
J gene: TRBJ2-5

CDR3 protein: CATSRDKGASGNTIYF
CDR3 DNA: TGTGCCACCAGCAGAGATAAGGGGGCTTCTGGAAACACCATATATTTT
D gene: TRBD1
V gene: TRBV15
clone size: few
J gene: TRBJ1-3

CDR3 protein: CASSQGVEPGAETQYF
CDR3 DNA: TGTGCCAGCAGCCAAGGAGTGGAGCCGGGCGCAGAGACCCAGTACTTC
D gene: NA
V gene: TRBV7-2
clone size: NA
J gene: TRBJ2-5

CDR3 protein: CASSLALWQPTQETQYF
CDR3 DNA: TGTGCCAGCAGCTTAGCGCTATGGCAGCCCACTCAAGAGACCCAGTACTTC
D gene: NA
V gene: TRBV7-8
clone size: NA
J gene: TRBJ2-5

CDR3 protein: CASSPTDPYNEQFF
CDR3 DNA: TGTGCCAGCAGCCCCACTGATCCATACAATGAGCAGTTCTTC
D gene: NA
V gene: TRBV7-8
clone size: NA
J gene: TRBJ2-1

CDR3 protein: CASTLWGLAAKGDTQYF
CDR3 DNA: TGTGCCAGCACCCTGTGGGGACTAGCGGCCAAGGGAGATACGCAGTATTTT
D gene: TRBD2
V gene: TRBV6-2/TRBV6-3
clone size: few
J gene: TRBJ2-3

CDR3 protein: CASSLASGGSDEQFF
CDR3 DNA: TGCGCCAGCAGCTTGGCTAGCGGGGGATCGGATGAGCAGTTCTTC
D gene: TRBD2
V gene: TRBV5-1
clone size: few
J gene: TRBJ2-1

CDR3 protein: CSAPYYLRTDTQYF
CDR3 DNA: TGCAGTGCCCCTTACTACCTTCGCACAGATACGCAGTATTTT
D gene: NA
V gene: TRBV20-1
clone size: NA
J gene: TRBJ2-3

CDR3 protein: CASSVDRGYEQYF
CDR3 DNA: TGTGCCAGCAGCGTAGACAGGGGCTACGAGCAGTACTTC
D gene: TRBD1
V gene: TRBV9
clone size: many
J gene: TRBJ2-7

CDR3 protein: CASSRQPLGDTQYF
CDR3 DNA: TGCGCCAGCAGCCGTCAACCTCTGGGAGATACGCAGTATTTT
D gene: NA
V gene: TRBV5-1
clone size: many
J gene: TRBJ2-3

CDR3 protein: CASSSSGQGRSGANVLTF
CDR3 DNA: TGTGCCAGCAGTTCCTCAGGGCAGGGGCGGTCTGGGGCCAACGTCCTGACTTTC
D gene: NA
V gene: TRBV28
clone size: NA
J gene: TRBJ2-6

CDR3 protein: CASKQPRGEQFF
CDR3 DNA: TGTGCCAGCAAGCAACCGAGGGGTGAGCAGTTCTTC
D gene: NA
V gene: TRBV27
clone size: few
J gene: TRBJ2-1

CDR3 protein: CASSIDRVAEAFF
CDR3 DNA: TGTGCCAGCAGTATCGACAGGGTCGCTGAAGCTTTCTTT
D gene: TRBD1
V gene: TRBV12-3/TRBV12-4
clone size: many
J gene: TRBJ1-1